This T cell receptor (beta chain) came from a study of cytomegalovirus exposure and HLA in healthy donors. Study findings and constraints: In an earlier analysis, productive rearrangement rates for most beta V segments clustered near 87% or 30%. Sequence variants that were highly shared formed a cluster that was likely a sequencing artifact.

It was with 60 Vbeta and 13 Jbeta primers that the PCR ran. Using immunoSEQ multiplex PCR, the repertoire was profiled, and TCRdb retains in-frame clones only, with some absent. The sample lists under 300,000 clones, around 65% occurring once. The CDR3 totals 15 residues. Germline V lookup: CDR1 MRHNA, CDR2 SNTAGT. Trimming stripped 2 bases from V and 3 bases from J, with 11 bases between. This clone was found a few times. What it binds is not known. At the time of sampling, donors were nominally healthy, though unrecorded immune exposures were likely. The chain joins TRBV6-4 to TRBJ2-1; perhaps TRBD2 as D (5 bases). Material: PBMCs. The source is a female donor in good health and CMV-seronegative. CDR3 bases: TGTGCCAGCAGTGACCGGAGCGGCAGCTACAATGAGCAGTTCTTC. Residues: CASSDRSGSYNEQFF.